These 3 T cell receptor beta chains were all obtained from the same sample, sequenced in a study of T cell responses to AZD1222 COVID-19 vaccine. The method was immunoSEQ multiplex PCR; TCRdb's version includes in-frame clones alone and lacks a portion of them. The table records about 120,000 clones, 90% of them present only once. The source was peripheral blood, collected on day 0 of AZD1222 vaccination. The receptors derive from an adult in good health.

The chain links TRBV10-3 to TRBJ1-5, with a possible D match to TRBD1 (5 bases). V dropped 0 bases and J dropped 6 bases, with 12 bases sitting between them. This CDR3 has 15 residues. Germline assignment: CDR1 ENHRY and CDR2 SYGVKD. CDR3 sequence reads: CAISESGGVGQPQHF. In DNA form, the CDR3 reads TGTGCCATCAGTGAGTCCGGGGGGGTCGGTCAGCCCCAGCATTTT.

CDR3 in amino acids: CSVARQGYEQYF. The DNA of the CDR3 is TGCAGCGTTGCCCGACAGGGCTACGAGCAGTACTTC. The chain couples TRBV29-1 to TRBJ2-7; TRBD1 matches 7 bases. Germline V gene data show CDR1 as SQVTM and CDR2 as ANQGSEA. V trimming: 4 bases; J trimming: 3 bases; junction bases outside the gene matches: 3. The length of the CDR3 is 12 residues.

The chain joins TRBV4-1 to TRBJ1-5; 7 nucleotides agree with TRBD1. This CDR3 is built from 15 residues. V was pared by 4 bases and J by 4 bases, with 7 bases of the junction left unmatched. Germline V gives CDR1 MGHRA, CDR2 YSYEKL. The CDR3 nucleotides read TGCGCCAGCAGCCGAACTGACAGGGATAATCAGCCCCAGCATTTT. Translating gives CASSRTDRDNQPQHF.